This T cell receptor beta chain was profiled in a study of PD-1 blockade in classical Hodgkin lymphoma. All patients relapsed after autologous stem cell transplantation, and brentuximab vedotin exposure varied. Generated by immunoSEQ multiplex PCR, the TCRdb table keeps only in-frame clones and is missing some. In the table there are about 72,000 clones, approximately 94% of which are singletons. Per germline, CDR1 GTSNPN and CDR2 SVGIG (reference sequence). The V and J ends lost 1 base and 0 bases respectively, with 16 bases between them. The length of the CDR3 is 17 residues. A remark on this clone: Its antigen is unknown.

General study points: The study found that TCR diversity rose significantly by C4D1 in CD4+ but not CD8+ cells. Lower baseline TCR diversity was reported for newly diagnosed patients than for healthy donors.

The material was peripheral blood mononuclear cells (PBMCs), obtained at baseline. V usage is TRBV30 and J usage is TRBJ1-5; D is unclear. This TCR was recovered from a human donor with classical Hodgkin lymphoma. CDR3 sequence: CAWSGAGLNPSNQPQHF. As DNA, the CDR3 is TGTGCCTGGAGTGGGGCAGGACTAAACCCTAGCAATCAGCCCCAGCATTTT.